The clone carrying this TCR beta chain was found a few times. Its antigen is as yet unknown. Then a second PCR, running roughly 7 to 11 cycles, was carried out with a sample-barcoded 5' primer and a J-beta primer mix. TCRdb re-analysed the 5' RACE reads in MiXCR, keeping a single row per CDR3 protein. Among over 500,000 distinct CDR3 sequences listed, roughly a quarter were seen once. This sample stems from a study of blood T cells in healthy people across ages. Study observations and caveats: Age advanced and TCR beta diversity per million T cells fell, roughly linearly.

CDR1 and CDR2 (germline): SEHNR, FQNEAQ (reference sequence). This CDR3 contains 15 residues. Trimming removed 5 bases from V and 8 bases from J, with 18 bases in between. This sample also appeared in a second study, on T cells of mothers and their children. This second study says: More than five children and their three healthy Caucasian mothers were the donors.

The gene calls are TRBV7-9 and TRBJ1-4, with a tentative D call TRBD1 (5 bases). This clonotype was sampled from a boy aged 2 to 10 in good health. The specimen was blood. CDR3 nucleotides: TGTGCCAGCAGCCCCCTGGGACCGGCTGGGGAAAAACTGTTTTTT. Residues: CASSPLGPAGEKLFF.